The 15 T cell receptor beta chains in this list originate from one sample, sequenced in a study of blood T cell repertoires in COVID-19. Profiled with immunoSEQ multiplex PCR; TCRdb holds only in-frame clones, not every one. The sample lists 160,000 or so clones, roughly nine tenths seen once, with around 2.9% in the top ten. Input material: peripheral blood. The receptors here all came from a man between 60 and 75 years old with acute or convalescent COVID-19.

The gene calls are TRBV2 and TRBJ1-6, with 9 bases aligning to TRBD1. In germline, CDR1 is SNHLY, CDR2 FYNNEI. This CDR3 has 16 amino acids. V lost 5 bases to trimming and J lost 10 bases; unmatched junction nucleotides: 12. The CDR3 DNA is TGTGCCAGCAGTAAGGAACCGGGACAGGGTCGATCACCCCTCCACTTT. The encoded protein is CASSKEPGQGRSPLHF. Based on the CDR3 plus reference TRBV2 and TRBJ1-6, the full variable domain is EPEVTQTPSHQVTQMGQEVILRCVPISNHLYFYWYRQILGQKVEFLVSFYNNEISEKSEIFDDQFSVERPDGSNFTLKIRSTKLEDSAMYFCASSKEPGQGRSPLHFGNGTRLTVT.

The V gene is TRBV4-1, the J gene TRBJ1-5; 9 nucleotides line up with TRBD1. Germline loops: CDR1 MGHRA, CDR2 YSYEKL. This CDR3 contains 16 residues. Trimming cost V 2 bases and J 5 bases; bases outside gene matches: 7. The CDR3: CASSQIGRDRDQPQHF. In DNA form, the CDR3 reads TGCGCCAGCAGCCAAATCGGCAGGGACAGGGATCAGCCCCAGCATTTT.

DNA for the CDR3: TGTGCCAGCAGCGAGGGGGACAGGGGAAACTATGGCTACACCTTC. This translates into CASSEGDRGNYGYTF. The V and J genes are TRBV5-4 and TRBJ1-2; 10 bases are shared with TRBD1. V shed 4 bases, J shed 2 bases, and the junction held 5 bases outside the gene matches. Per germline, CDR1 SGHNT and CDR2 YYREEE (reference sequence). The CDR3 is 15 amino acids.

V gene TRBV5-1 combines with J gene TRBJ1-6, with D uncertain. Germline values: CDR1 SGHRS, CDR2 YFSETQ. This CDR3 has 14 amino acids. V was clipped by 0 bases and J by 7 bases, with 8 bases between them. The CDR3 here is CASSLGGRNSPLHF. CDR3 nucleotides: TGCGCCAGCAGCTTGGGCGGAAGGAATTCACCCCTCCACTTT.

The chain combines TRBV6-5 with TRBJ1-3; D not certain. Germline assignment: CDR1 MNHEY and CDR2 SVGAGI. This CDR3 has 14 amino acids. V was cut by 7 bases and J by 0 bases, with 10 bases left in between. The CDR3 loop is CASKISVSGNTIYF. The CDR3 DNA reads TGTGCCAGCAAGATATCAGTCTCTGGAAACACCATATATTTT.

The rearrangement joins TRBV30 to TRBJ1-1, with D maybe TRBD1 (6 bases). The CDR3 spans 12 residues. The V end was cut by 3 bases, the J end by 6 bases, with 11 bases between. The germline CDR1 and CDR2 sequences are GTSNPN and SVGIG (reference sequence). CDR3 sequence: CAWRQGFSEAFF. For the CDR3, the DNA is TGTGCCTGGAGGCAGGGGTTTTCTGAAGCTTTCTTT.

The gene calls are TRBV30 and TRBJ1-1, with D tentatively TRBD1 (6 bases). V was trimmed by 2 bases and J by 5 bases, leaving 12 bases between them. The CDR3 extends over 13 amino acids. The V gene's germline CDR1 is GTSNPN and CDR2 SVGIG (reference sequence). CDR3 nucleotides: TGTGCCTGGAGTCCCAGGGGTCCGACTGAAGCTTTCTTT. Amino acid sequence: CAWSPRGPTEAFF.

The rearrangement links TRBV14 to TRBJ1-2, with D possibly TRBD1 on 5 matching bases. CDR1 is SGHDN, CDR2 FVKESK, per germline. Trimming removed 0 bases at V and 4 bases at J, with 12 bases between. The CDR3 contains 15 residues. In nucleotides, the CDR3 is TGTGCCAGCAGCCAAGATCAGGGCAGGGCCTATGGCTACACCTTC. Its protein is CASSQDQGRAYGYTF.

This chain connects TRBV5-5 to TRBJ1-5; D is possibly TRBD1 (6 bases). V was trimmed by 4 bases and J by 8 bases, leaving 19 bases between them. The CDR3 extends over 15 amino acids. Germline-derived CDR1 and CDR2 are SGHKS and YYEKEE (reference sequence). The CDR3 region has the DNA TGTGCCAGCAGCCCACAGGGTTCGGGCGGTGAGCCCCAGCATTTT. Residues: CASSPQGSGGEPQHF.

A few counts support this clone. For the CDR3, the DNA is TGTGCCAGCAAGGGGGTCACAGGGGAAAACGGCGGAAAGCTGGTCTACGAGCAGTACTTC. Protein product: CASKGVTGENGGKLVYEQYF. The chain has TRBV2 and TRBJ2-7; 7 bases are a match to TRBD1. Germline V lookup: CDR1 SNHLY, CDR2 FYNNEI. The CDR3 is made up of 20 amino acids. V was clipped by 7 bases and J by 3 bases; unmatched bases: 27.

CDR3 nucleotide sequence: TGTGCCAGCAGTGATACAGGGCCGAACACTGAAGCTTTCTTT. Its protein is CASSDTGPNTEAFF. The chain carries TRBV6-1 and TRBJ1-1, with D possibly being TRBD1 (6 bases). V lost 3 bases and J lost 1, with 9 bases in between. The CDR3 spans 14 residues. CDR1 and CDR2 from the germline V gene are MNHNS and SASEGT.

This clone was picked up one time. V usage is TRBV6-5 and J usage is TRBJ1-6; no reliable D call. The CDR3 length is 13 residues. In germline, CDR1 is MNHEY, CDR2 SVGAGI. Trimming pared 2 bases from V and 14 bases from J, leaving 13 bases between. The CDR3, as DNA: TGTGCCAGCAGTTACGAGGATCCAACGGCCCTCCACTTT. Protein: CASSYEDPTALHF.

The J gene is TRBJ2-1, the V gene TRBV11-2, with 13 bases fitting TRBD2. This CDR3 region has 17 residues. V lost 9 bases, J lost 0 bases, and 8 bases stayed unmatched. Germline V gene data show CDR1 as SGHAT and CDR2 as FQNNGV. Here the CDR3 reads CASRGLAGTRSYNEQFF. Written as DNA, the CDR3 is TGTGCCAGTCGGGGACTAGCGGGAACCCGCTCCTACAATGAGCAGTTCTTC.

The genes are TRBV7-9 and TRBJ2-1; unclear D gene. Deletions cut 1 base from V and 5 bases from J, with 18 bases between. The CDR3 has 17 amino acids. CDR1 SEHNR and CDR2 FQNEAQ come from the germline V gene (reference sequence). The CDR3 nucleotides are TGTGCCAGCAGCTTAGACGCCTCCCTATCCTATAACAATGAGCAGTTCTTC. Residues: CASSLDASLSYNNEQFF.

The chain links TRBV29-1 to TRBJ1-2, with D possibly TRBD1 on 6 matching bases. Trimming shortened V by 4 bases and J by 4 bases, and 10 bases separated the two germline ends. Germline V CDR1 and CDR2: SQVTM, ANQGSEA. This CDR3 has 12 residues. The CDR3 nucleotides are TGCAGCGTTGGACAGGAAGGCTATGGCTACACCTTC. Its translation: CSVGQEGYGYTF.